The following is a T cell receptor (beta chain) sequence with its context. Its target is unknown. The sample belongs to a study of graft-versus-host responses after intestinal transplantation. Study-level background: Multivisceral, liver-intestinal, or isolated intestinal transplants were performed in recipients. Each recipient received anti-thymocyte globulin induction, then tacrolimus and steroids for approximately three years.

Findings and caveats of the study: Recipient-marrow GvH clones were detected, some having first appeared in ileum or blood. HvG clone declines early post-transplant were associated with peak circulating GvH levels.

Profiled with immunoSEQ multiplex PCR; TCRdb holds only in-frame clones, not every one. The table lists 85,000 to 110,000 clones, roughly 93% of them singletons, with around 1.2% in the top ten. This receptor was taken from a human donor who received an intestinal transplant. This sample comprised unstimulated CD8+ T cells sorted from spleen or lymph node cells, obtained before intestinal transplant.

The DNA for the CDR3 is TGTGCCAGTAGTATAGTTTCTGGGGAGCTGTTTTTT. Protein product: CASSIVSGELFF. This sequence joins TRBV19 and TRBJ2-2; D not certain. CDR1 is LNHDA and CDR2 is SQIVND in the germline V gene (reference sequence). The CDR3 runs to 12 residues. The V end was cut by 1 base, the J end by 8 bases, with 5 bases between.